The 29 T cell receptor beta chains below were found in one sample sequenced in a study of CXCR3-negative and CXCR3-positive naive CD8 T cells. Findings and limits, study-wide: Naive cells with CXCR3 showed TRB CDR3s that were more hydrophobic than those in CXCR3-negative naive cells.

UMI-labeled 5' RACE TRB cDNA libraries were prepared from the cells. TCRdb processed the 5' RACE reads again and assigns one entry to each CDR3 protein, with no DNA. This listing includes just under 90,000 distinct CDR3 sequences. Antigens of these TCRs are unknown. The sequencing input was naive CXCR3+ CD8+ T cells from blood. Indicated subset: CD45RO-CCR7+CD27+CD95- naive CD8+ T cells expressing CXCR3 (TNR3+). All receptors derive from a human donor in good health. Some clones in this sample may be carry-over from other donors' samples.

The V gene is TRBV19, the J gene TRBJ2-7. There are 14 residues in the CDR3. Germline CDR1 LNHDA, CDR2 SQIVND (reference sequence). The CDR3 reads CASSLTEDPYEQYF.

The chain is built from TRBV4-3 and TRBJ2-7; TCRdb names TRBD2, which stays unverified in the absence of DNA. The CDR3 length is 15 residues. Germline V gene lookup returns CDR1 LGHNA and CDR2 YSLEER. CDR3: CASSQDFEGFYEQYF.

The chain combines TRBV25-1 with TRBJ2-7; TCRdb indicates TRBD1, and absent DNA this call remains unverified. The CDR3 covers 15 residues. The germline CDR1 and CDR2 sequences are MGHDK and SYGVNS. Here the CDR3 reads CASSDAGTVHYEQYF.

This sequence joins TRBV13 and TRBJ1-5; TCRdb returns TRBD1, unconfirmable since there is no DNA. This CDR3 spans 15 amino acids. Germline V gene lookup returns CDR1 PRHDT and CDR2 FYEKMQ (reference sequence). CDR3: CASSHTGERGQPQHF.

This sequence joins TRBV20-1 and TRBJ2-4; the TCRdb D gene call, TRBD2, has no DNA to confirm it. Per germline, CDR1 DFQATT and CDR2 SNEGSKA (reference sequence). This CDR3 has 15 amino acids. The CDR3 sequence: CSARTSGSVRDIQYF.

The CDR3 protein is CASSFEGLQDTQYF. J is TRBJ2-3 and V is TRBV5-6; the D call of TRBD2 rests on TCRdb alone, since no DNA is present to check it. The CDR3 covers 14 residues. The germline V gene has CDR1 SGHDT and CDR2 YYEEEE.

The genes are TRBV7-9 and TRBJ2-7. Germline V gives CDR1 SEHNR, CDR2 FQNEAQ (reference sequence). CDR3 size: 13 residues. The CDR3 protein is CASRDSSSYEQYF. Using reference TRBV7-9 and TRBJ2-7 for the parts outside the CDR3, the full variable domain is DTGVSQNPRHKITKRGQNVTFRCDPISEHNRLYWYRQTLGQGPEFLTYFQNEAQLEKSRLLSDRFSAERPKGSFSTLEIQRTEQGDSAMYLCASRDSSSYEQYFGPGTRLTVT.

The J gene is TRBJ1-5, the V gene TRBV7-9; TCRdb indicates TRBD1, and absent DNA this call remains unverified. This CDR3 is 15 amino acids long. Germline loops: CDR1 SEHNR, CDR2 FQNEAQ (reference sequence). The CDR3: CASSSNRVGNQPQHF. Filled out from reference TRBV7-9 and TRBJ1-5, the complete variable domain reads DTGVSQNPRHKITKRGQNVTFRCDPISEHNRLYWYRQTLGQGPEFLTYFQNEAQLEKSRLLSDRFSAERPKGSFSTLEIQRTEQGDSAMYLCASSSNRVGNQPQHFGDGTRLSIL.

The chain employs TRBV12-3 or TRBV12-4 and TRBJ2-2; the TCRdb call, TRBD2, lacks DNA for checking. This CDR3 is 19 amino acids long. This CDR3 reads CASSQAPGLAGPNTGELFF.

The J gene is TRBJ1-5, the V gene TRBV21-1. TRBV21-1 is assigned pseudogene status. The CDR3 contains 16 residues. Here the CDR3 reads CASRTRVHRENQPQHF.

The CDR3 spells CASSQETSGRLAEQFF. The rearrangement uses TRBV14 and TRBJ2-1; TCRdb indicates TRBD2, and absent DNA this call remains unverified. This CDR3 is built from 16 residues. Germline V gene data show CDR1 as SGHDN and CDR2 as FVKESK. Supplemented by reference TRBV14 and TRBJ2-1, the full variable domain reads EAGVTQFPSHSVIEKGQTVTLRCDPISGHDNLYWYRRVMGKEIKFLLHFVKESKQDESGMPNNRFLAERTGGTYSTLKVQPAELEDSGVYFCASSQETSGRLAEQFFGPGTRLTVL.

The chain employs TRBV27 and TRBJ1-1; the TRBD1 assignment by TCRdb is unverifiable without DNA. The germline V gene has CDR1 MNHEY and CDR2 SMNVEV (reference sequence). This CDR3 is 14 amino acids long. This CDR3 reads CASSPGTGFEEAFF.

This chain joins TRBV20-1 and TRBJ2-5; the D gene TCRdb calls, TRBD1, cannot be checked with no DNA. CDR3 length: 14 residues. Germline-derived CDR1 and CDR2 are DFQATT and SNEGSKA (reference sequence). Here the CDR3 reads CSAPWGPARETQYF.

The V call is TRBV7-9, the J call TRBJ1-1. This CDR3 has 12 residues. Germline CDR1 reads SEHNR; CDR2 reads FQNEAQ (reference sequence). This CDR3 is CASTFGDTEAFF.

V usage is TRBV9 and J usage is TRBJ1-1; no DNA is available, so the TRBD1 call from TCRdb remains unchecked. Germline assignment: CDR1 SGDLS and CDR2 YYNGEE. The CDR3 length is 15 residues. This chain's CDR3 is CASSPGLGWSTEAFF. Drawing the rest from reference TRBV9 and TRBJ1-1, the complete variable domain is DSGVTQTPKHLITATGQRVTLRCSPRSGDLSVYWYQQSLDQGLQFLIQYYNGEERAKGNILERFSAQQFPDLHSELNLSSLELGDSALYFCASSPGLGWSTEAFFGQGTRLTVV.

This rearrangement joins TRBV7-9 to TRBJ2-7; TCRdb names TRBD1, which stays unverified in the absence of DNA. Germline values: CDR1 SEHNR, CDR2 FQNEAQ (reference sequence). The CDR3 is made up of 12 amino acids. The CDR3 reads CASSLSGGEQYF.

V gene TRBV25-1 combines with J gene TRBJ2-7; TCRdb returns TRBD1, unconfirmable since there is no DNA. The CDR3 is 13 residues long. CDR1 is MGHDK and CDR2 is SYGVNS in the germline V gene. The CDR3 loop reads CASSEWGAYEQCF.

This chain links TRBV28 with TRBJ1-4; the TRBD1 assignment by TCRdb is unverifiable without DNA. The germline V gene encodes CDR1 MDHEN and CDR2 SYDVKM. The CDR3 runs to 14 residues. The CDR3 here is CASSLPGSGEKLFF.

This rearrangement joins TRBV3-1 to TRBJ2-6; TCRdb calls TRBD2, which cannot be checked without DNA. CDR3 length: 19 residues. CDR1 is LGHDT and CDR2 is YNNKEL in the germline V gene (reference sequence). Here the CDR3 reads CASSQQTSGGAAGANVLTF.

CDR3 region: CSVEAAWDLHTDTQYF. V is TRBV29-1 and J is TRBJ2-3; TCRdb proposes TRBD2, but this gene call is untestable without DNA. Germline V CDR1 and CDR2: SQVTM, ANQGSEA. This CDR3 has 16 amino acids.

The chain uses TRBV5-6 and TRBJ2-7; the D call from TCRdb, TRBD2, cannot be confirmed without DNA. CDR3 length equals 16 residues. Looked up from germline, CDR1 is SGHDT and CDR2 is YYEEEE. CDR3 sequence reads: CASSLLSPYLAAEQYF.

The chain combines TRBV9 with TRBJ1-1; TCRdb's assignment of TRBD1 cannot be checked, as there is no DNA. CDR1 is SGDLS and CDR2 is YYNGEE in the germline V gene. The CDR3 is 14 residues long. The CDR3 sequence is CASSGQGRSTEAFF.

The gene calls are TRBV7-2 and TRBJ1-4. The CDR3 runs to 14 residues. Germline CDR1 SGHTA, CDR2 FQGNSA. The CDR3 loop reads CASSLWKTNEKLFF.

This chain links TRBV19 with TRBJ1-5. CDR1 and CDR2 (germline): LNHDA, SQIVND (reference sequence). This CDR3 contains 14 residues. The CDR3 protein is CASSPPNEYQPQHF.

V and J are TRBV12-3 or TRBV12-4 and TRBJ2-7; TCRdb outputs TRBD1, but without DNA this stays unchecked. This CDR3 has 12 amino acids. CDR3 amino acids: CASSVTVYEQYF.

The rearrangement uses TRBV12-3 or TRBV12-4 and TRBJ1-6; the D call of TRBD1 rests on TCRdb alone, since no DNA is present to check it. The CDR3 has 16 amino acids. CDR3 protein: CASSARDRGDNSPLHF.

The chain links TRBV6-2 or TRBV6-3 to TRBJ2-2; TCRdb returns TRBD1, unconfirmable since there is no DNA. Germline CDR1 is MNHEY and CDR2 is SVGEGT. The CDR3 has 13 residues. CDR3 loop: CASGLGGTGELFF.

V gene TRBV12-3 or TRBV12-4 combines with J gene TRBJ2-7; lacking DNA, the TRBD1 call made by TCRdb goes unchecked. The CDR3 is made up of 15 amino acids. CDR3 sequence reads: CASRMTGGAFYEQYF.

This rearrangement joins TRBV5-1 to TRBJ2-1; TCRdb selects TRBD1, and the lack of DNA leaves this call unchecked. The CDR3 has 15 residues. Germline V gene lookup returns CDR1 SGHRS and CDR2 YFSETQ. The CDR3 loop reads CASSGGLSSYNEQFF.